This entry lists 18 T cell receptor beta chains sequenced from one sample in a study of human versus mouse CDR3 diversity and MHC coevolution. Produced via immunoSEQ multiplex PCR; TCRdb's table is partial and in-frame only. Found here are about 80,000 clones, 90% to 95% of them singletons; the top ten hold more than 1.1%. Sample: naive CD4+ T cells from blood. The subset: CD45RO-negative CD62L-positive naive CD4 T cells. The receptors originated from a person aged 30 to 69 in good health.

The chain combines TRBV4-2 with TRBJ2-3; TRBD2 matches 10 bases. Germline V CDR1 and CDR2: LGHNA, YNFKEQ. V lost 4 bases to trimming and J lost 1 base; unmatched junction nucleotides: 2. The CDR3 sequence is 15 residues long. CDR3 DNA sequence: TGTGCCAGCAGCCGGACTAGCGGTCGCACAGATACGCAGTATTTT. Translated: CASSRTSGRTDTQYF.

The chain recombines TRBV6-5 with TRBJ2-5, with 7 bases aligning to TRBD1. The CDR3 contains 13 residues. Germline CDR1 and CDR2: MNHEY and SVGAGI. After removal of 6 bases from V and 1 base from J, the junction contained 2 bases not matched to a gene. The CDR3 reads CASRNRGQETQYF. The CDR3 nucleotides are TGTGCCAGCAGGAACAGGGGCCAAGAGACCCAGTACTTC.

The V and J genes are TRBV7-2 and TRBJ1-2; D gene unclear. The V end was cut by 5 bases, the J end by 7 bases, with 8 bases between. Germline CDR1 and CDR2: SGHTA and FQGNSA. The CDR3 sequence is 11 residues long. CDR3 loop: CASSPSGGYTF. The CDR3 bases are TGTGCCAGCAGCCCCTCCGGTGGCTACACCTTC.

V and J are TRBV30 and TRBJ2-1; TRBD2 matches 7 bases. The germline gives CDR1 GTSNPN, CDR2 SVGIG (reference sequence). J lost 8 bases, V lost 5 bases, and 15 bases had no gene match. CDR3 length: 15 residues. CDR3 in DNA: TGTGCCTGGGCTCCGGGACTATCCGGGTCTGATGAGCAGTTCTTC. It is translated as CAWAPGLSGSDEQFF. Complete variable domain (other parts from reference TRBV30 and TRBJ2-1): SQTIHQWPATLVQPVGSPLSLECTVEGTSNPNLYWYRQAAGRGLQLLFYSVGIGQISSEVPQNLSASRPQDRQFILSSKKLLLSDSGFYLCAWAPGLSGSDEQFFGPGTRLTVL.

As concerns this clone: Different DNA sequences within this sample yield the same CDR3. The CDR3 is CASSQESETQYF. The CDR3, as DNA: TGCGCCAGCAGCCAGGAATCAGAGACCCAGTACTTC. This rearrangement joins TRBV5-1 to TRBJ2-5; D gene uncertain. CDR1 is SGHRS and CDR2 is YFSETQ in the germline V gene. The V gene lost 4 bases and the J gene lost 4 bases, with 8 bases spanning the gap. The CDR3 totals 12 residues.

The chain recombines TRBV5-4 with TRBJ2-7, with a weak D call TRBD1 (6 bases). The germline V gene has CDR1 SGHNT and CDR2 YYREEE (reference sequence). V shed 4 bases and J shed 4 bases, with 12 bases lying between them. This CDR3 spans 13 amino acids. CDR3: CASSRDKFYEQYF. DNA for the CDR3: TGTGCCAGCAGCCGGGACAAATTTTACGAGCAGTACTTC.

The J gene is TRBJ1-2, the V gene TRBV5-1, with D possibly matching TRBD1 (5 bases). V lost 0 bases, J lost 2 bases, and 11 bases lay in between. CDR1 SGHRS and CDR2 YFSETQ come from the germline V gene. The CDR3 extends over 15 amino acids. CDR3 coding DNA: TGCGCCAGCAGCTTGGAGGCAGGGTTGAACTATGGCTACACCTTC. It specifies CASSLEAGLNYGYTF.

This chain joins TRBV12-5 and TRBJ2-1; TRBD2 aligns across 13 bases. Germline CDR1 is LGHNT and CDR2 is FRNRAP. The CDR3 covers 17 residues. V lost 5 bases to trimming and J lost 5 bases; unmatched junction nucleotides: 9. In DNA, the CDR3 is TGTGCTAGTGGTCTCGTCCCGGGACTAGCGGGAAACAATGAGCAGTTCTTC. Protein product: CASGLVPGLAGNNEQFF. Supplemented by reference TRBV12-5 and TRBJ2-1, the full variable domain reads DARVTQTPRHKVTEMGQEVTMRCQPILGHNTVFWYRQTMMQGLELLAYFRNRAPLDDSGMPKDRFSAEMPDATLATLKIQPSEPRDSAVYFCASGLVPGLAGNNEQFFGPGTRLTVL.

The gene calls are TRBV2 and TRBJ1-1; tentatively, D is TRBD1 (6 bases). V was shortened by 9 bases and J by 6 bases, with 17 bases between the two germline ends. Germline values: CDR1 SNHLY, CDR2 FYNNEI. The length of the CDR3 is 13 residues. CDR3 amino acids: CARGGVRGAEAFF. CDR3 in DNA: TGTGCCAGAGGGGGGGTGCGGGGTGCTGAAGCTTTCTTT. Full variable domain (outside the CDR3, taken from reference TRBV2 and TRBJ1-1): EPEVTQTPSHQVTQMGQEVILRCVPISNHLYFYWYRQILGQKVEFLVSFYNNEISEKSEIFDDQFSVERPDGSNFTLKIRSTKLEDSAMYFCARGGVRGAEAFFGQGTRLTVV.

This clone was seen once. V usage is TRBV5-6 and J usage is TRBJ1-1, with D perhaps TRBD1 (6 bases). This CDR3 has 15 residues. Trimming stripped 4 bases from V and 4 bases from J, with 17 bases between. Germline V gene lookup returns CDR1 SGHDT and CDR2 YYEEEE. Here the CDR3 reads CASSVGGPSATEAFF. CDR3 sequence (DNA): TGTGCCAGCAGCGTAGGGGGTCCCTCGGCCACTGAAGCTTTCTTT.

V is TRBV2 and J is TRBJ1-2; 9 nucleotides line up with TRBD1. The CDR3 has 14 amino acids. In germline, CDR1 is SNHLY, CDR2 FYNNEI. V lost 4 bases, J lost 6 bases, and 6 bases stayed unmatched. Here the CDR3 reads CASSGGQGYDGYTF. CDR3 nucleotides: TGTGCCAGCAGTGGGGGACAGGGCTATGATGGCTACACCTTC. The full variable domain, with the rest looked up from reference TRBV2 and TRBJ1-2, is EPEVTQTPSHQVTQMGQEVILRCVPISNHLYFYWYRQILGQKVEFLVSFYNNEISEKSEIFDDQFSVERPDGSNFTLKIRSTKLEDSAMYFCASSGGQGYDGYTFGSGTRLTVV.

This clone was recorded only once. V usage is TRBV9 and J usage is TRBJ2-2, with D perhaps matching TRBD1 (5 bases). Trimming cost V 3 bases and J 7 bases, with 16 bases left between them. The CDR3 loop spans 15 amino acids. CDR1 is SGDLS, CDR2 YYNGEE, per germline. CDR3 in DNA: TGTGCCAGCAGCGCCCGAGGACGGCAGGGCGGGGAGCTGTTTTTT. Protein product: CASSARGRQGGELFF.

In nucleotides, the CDR3 is TGTGCCAGCAGCCCGGACAGGGGAGAGACCCAGTACTTC. Translation: CASSPDRGETQYF. The J gene is TRBJ2-5, the V gene TRBV11-3; 9 bases are a match to TRBD1. CDR1 is SGHNT, CDR2 YENEEA, per germline. This CDR3 spans 13 amino acids. Trimming removed 5 bases from V and 4 bases from J; junction bases left unmatched: 2.

The rearrangement links TRBV19 to TRBJ2-4, with D uncertain. The CDR3 is 13 residues long. Trimming stripped 5 bases from V and 1 base from J, with 6 bases between. Germline V gene lookup returns CDR1 LNHDA and CDR2 SQIVND (reference sequence). The CDR3 sequence: CASSPRAKNIQYF. In DNA form, the CDR3 reads TGTGCCAGTAGTCCCAGGGCCAAAAACATTCAGTACTTC.

The V call is TRBV5-6, the J call TRBJ2-1, with D maybe TRBD2 (5 bases). With 4 bases removed from V and 0 bases from J, the gap between germline ends came to 17 bases. CDR3 length: 17 residues. Germline V lookup: CDR1 SGHDT, CDR2 YYEEEE. This CDR3 reads CASSRGLTASSYNEQFF. The CDR3, as DNA: TGTGCCAGCAGCCGCGGGCTAACAGCGAGCTCCTACAATGAGCAGTTCTTC.

The rearrangement joins TRBV5-6 to TRBJ1-6; D possibly corresponds to TRBD1 (6 bases). The germline gives CDR1 SGHDT, CDR2 YYEEEE. The CDR3 loop spans 14 amino acids. V shed 4 bases and J shed 10 bases, with 15 bases lying between them. CDR3 sequence: CASSPAGRGSPLHF. Here the CDR3 DNA reads TGTGCCAGCAGCCCAGCAGGTAGGGGGTCACCCCTCCACTTT.

The V and J genes are TRBV15 and TRBJ2-1; D perhaps matches TRBD2 (5 bases). Germline lookup yields CDR1 LNHNV and CDR2 YYDKDF (reference sequence). Trimming shortened V by 2 bases and J by 8 bases, and 13 bases separated the two germline ends. The CDR3 spans 14 residues. The CDR3 protein is CATSRTPSTDEQFF. In DNA, the CDR3 is TGTGCCACCAGCAGAACCCCTAGCACGGATGAGCAGTTCTTC.

V usage is TRBV19 and J usage is TRBJ2-5; TRBD2 aligns across 14 bases. V shed 6 bases and J 4 bases; nucleotides not matched to a gene: 4. The CDR3 is 15 amino acids. The germline gives CDR1 LNHDA, CDR2 SQIVND (reference sequence). The CDR3 region is CASRTGTSGGETQYF. The CDR3, as DNA: TGTGCCAGTAGGACCGGGACTAGCGGGGGAGAGACCCAGTACTTC.